Below, one T cell receptor (beta chain) is given with its context. Antigen: not known. This entry belongs to a study of identical twins. General study findings and limits: Interpretation of the results relied on cross-sectional statistical analysis and not on following the same donors. Models predicted less out-of-frame TCR alpha sharing in monozygotic twins than was found.

There are 13 residues in the CDR3. CDR1 and CDR2 from the germline V gene are SEHNR and FQNEAQ (reference sequence). Trimming removed 2 bases at V and 8 bases at J, with 12 bases between. A universal primer site was incorporated via template switching, and the cDNA contained unique molecular identifiers. Via MiXCR, TCRdb re-called the 5' RACE reads, giving one row per CDR3 protein. The table includes roughly 720,000 distinct CDR3 sequences, roughly 18% detected once. This sample also belongs to another study, concerning T cells expressing NK-cell markers. In that study: NKG2C+ dominant clonotypes from several donors made up roughly 1.0-7.5% of CD8+ T cells.

The genes are TRBV7-9 and TRBJ1-1, with D unclear. The sequenced sample was PBMCs. This clonotype originated in a woman between 18 and 29 years old in good health. CDR3 nucleotides: TGTGCCAGCAGCTTAAACACAGAGGGCGAAGCTTTCTTT. It encodes CASSLNTEGEAFF.